Below, 11 T cell receptor beta chains from the same sample are listed, as sequenced in a study of sequential checkpoint blockade in melanoma. Treatment: randomized to nivolumab then ipilimumab (arm A) or the reverse (arm B). Profiling relied on immunoSEQ multiplex PCR, and the TCRdb table lists in-frame clones only, not all of them. The table has some 9,200 clones, less than 30% seen once. Source: tumor tissue (inferred from file names), taken from a patient given nivolumab and ipilimumab in sequence. These receptors all come from a human donor with melanoma.

The CDR3, as DNA: TGTGCCATCAGTGAGGGAACTAATCAGCCCCAGCATTTT. This sequence encodes CAISEGTNQPQHF. The chain couples TRBV10-3 to TRBJ1-5, with D unclear. This CDR3 has 13 residues. Trimming stripped 2 bases from V and 4 bases from J, with 6 bases between. In germline, CDR1 is ENHRY, CDR2 SYGVKD.

The V and J genes are TRBV18 and TRBJ1-2; 7 bases agree with TRBD1. There are 13 residues in the CDR3. The J segment lost 4 bases and the V segment lost 6 bases, leaving 5 bases of the junction unmatched. Germline assignment: CDR1 KGHSH and CDR2 LQKENI. CDR3 sequence reads: CASSPWTGYGYTF. CDR3 sequence (DNA): TGTGCCAGCTCTCCTTGGACAGGCTATGGCTACACCTTC.

The rearrangement links TRBV6-8 to TRBJ2-2; 8 nucleotides match TRBD1. The CDR3 totals 16 residues. V shed 4 bases and J 2 bases; nucleotides not matched to a gene: 6. From germline, CDR1 is MNHGY and CDR2 SAAAGT. CDR3 region: CASSLTGAFNTGELFF. The CDR3, as DNA: TGTGCCAGCAGTTTGACAGGGGCGTTTAACACCGGGGAGCTGTTTTTT.

V and J are TRBV29-1 and TRBJ1-3; D possibly corresponds to TRBD1 (6 bases). Trimming took off 4 bases at V and 2 bases at J, with 12 bases between the two ends. The CDR3 totals 14 residues. Germline V CDR1 and CDR2: SQVTM, ANQGSEA. CDR3: CSVARGATGNTIYF. The CDR3 nucleotides read TGCAGCGTTGCCAGGGGAGCAACTGGAAACACCATATATTTT.

The table lists this clone with a few counts. V gene TRBV11-3 combines with J gene TRBJ2-1; possibly TRBD2 for D (5 bases). Deletions cut 4 bases from V and 7 bases from J, with 14 bases between. From germline, CDR1 is SGHNT and CDR2 YENEEA. CDR3 length: 14 amino acids. CDR3 nucleotides: TGTGCCAGCAGCTCCTCCGGACTGTTAAATGAGCAGTTCTTC. The encoded protein is CASSSSGLLNEQFF.

The chain combines TRBV28 with TRBJ2-7, with D tentatively TRBD1 (6 bases). The germline CDR1 and CDR2 sequences are MDHEN and SYDVKM. The ends were cut back, 3 bases at V and 0 bases at J, with 9 bases in the middle. The CDR3 has 14 amino acids. Here the CDR3 DNA reads TGTGCCAGCAGTTTTCAGGGGAGCTCCTACGAGCAGTACTTC. Its protein is CASSFQGSSYEQYF.

This clone was picked up a small number of times. This sequence joins TRBV29-1 and TRBJ2-5; D call uncertain. Trimming left V 4 bases short and J 2 bases short, with 11 bases between. Germline V lookup: CDR1 SQVTM, CDR2 ANQGSEA. The CDR3 consists of 13 residues. CDR3 bases: TGCAGCGTTGTCCGAGGCAGTCAAGAGACCCAGTACTTC. Protein product: CSVVRGSQETQYF.

The sample holds a few counts of this clone. This chain joins TRBV6-8 and TRBJ1-6, with D tentatively TRBD1 (5 bases). V lost 7 bases and J 2 bases, leaving 27 bases between the germline ends. From germline, CDR1 is MNHGY and CDR2 SAAAGT. CDR3 length equals 20 residues. The DNA for the CDR3 is TGTGCCAGCAATCCAACTAAGGCCTCGGGACTTGTTGCCTATAATTCACCCCTCCACTTT. It codes for CASNPTKASGLVAYNSPLHF.

The chain recombines TRBV5-1 with TRBJ2-7; D might be TRBD2 (7 bases). The V end was cut by 2 bases, the J end by 11 bases, with 20 bases between. The CDR3 has 14 residues. Germline CDR1 is SGHRS and CDR2 is YFSETQ. CDR3 loop: CASSLGGAKVEEYF. CDR3 nucleotide sequence: TGCGCCAGCAGCTTAGGGGGGGCGAAGGTTGAGGAGTACTTC.

In this sample, this clone is medium-sized. The chain carries TRBV11-3 and TRBJ2-1, with 7 bases matching TRBD2. CDR1 is SGHNT, CDR2 YENEEA, per germline. The ends lost 5 bases at V and 0 bases at J; junction bases unmatched: 7. The CDR3 is 16 residues long. CDR3 region: CASSDKRGPSYNEQFF. CDR3 in DNA: TGTGCCAGCAGCGACAAGCGGGGCCCCTCCTACAATGAGCAGTTCTTC. The variable domain in full, completed from reference TRBV11-3 and TRBJ2-1, reads EAGVVQSPRYKIIEKKQPVAFWCNPISGHNTLYWYLQNLGQGPELLIRYENEEAVDDSQLPKDRFSAERLKGVDSTLKIQPAELGDSAVYLCASSDKRGPSYNEQFFGPGTRLTVL.

The CDR3 sequence: CATPTPPGQGVGYTF. As DNA, the CDR3 is TGTGCCACCCCAACCCCGCCGGGACAGGGAGTTGGCTACACCTTC. The rearrangement uses TRBV9 and TRBJ1-2; TRBD1 aligns across 9 bases. Germline loops: CDR1 SGDLS, CDR2 YYNGEE. V was clipped by 9 bases and J by 7 bases; unmatched bases: 16. The CDR3 runs to 15 residues.